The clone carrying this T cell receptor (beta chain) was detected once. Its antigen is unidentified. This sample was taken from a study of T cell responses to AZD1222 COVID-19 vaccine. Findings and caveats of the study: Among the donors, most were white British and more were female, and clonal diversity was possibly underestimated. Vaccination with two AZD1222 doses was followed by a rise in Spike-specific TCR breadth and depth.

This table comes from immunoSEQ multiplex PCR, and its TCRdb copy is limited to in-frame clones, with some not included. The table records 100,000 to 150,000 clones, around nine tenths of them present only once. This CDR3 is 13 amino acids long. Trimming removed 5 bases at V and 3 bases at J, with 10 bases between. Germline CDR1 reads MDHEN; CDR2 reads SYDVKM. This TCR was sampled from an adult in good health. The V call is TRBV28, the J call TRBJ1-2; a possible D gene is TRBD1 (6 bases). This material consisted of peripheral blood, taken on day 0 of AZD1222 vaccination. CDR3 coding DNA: TGTGCCAGCAGTGAAAGGACAGACTATGGCTACACCTTC. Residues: CASSERTDYGYTF.